The entry below gives a single TCR beta chain sequence along with its context. No cognate antigen has been identified for it. It has no much larger one-base neighbor in the sample; base qualities were not kept. This record belongs to a study of cytomegalovirus exposure and HLA in healthy donors (dated by TCRdb to the late 2010s). About the study as a whole: The 550 to 750 repertoires of the first cohort and the roughly 120 validation repertoires were produced on the same platform, according to a later analysis. The study aimed to test whether cataloging public T cell receptors could reveal signatures of past pathogen exposure. Besides the first cohort of more than 650 subjects, a separate validation cohort made up of roughly 120 different subjects was used. To predict cytomegalovirus infection status, the study combined high-throughput TCR immunosequencing, statistical association of individual TCRs with disease status, and machine learning. Study-wide findings and limitations: In both the original and validation cohorts, the classifier was reported to diagnose cytomegalovirus status with high specificity and sensitivity. In a later analysis, TCRs clustered in the first cohort were found to also tend to co-occur in the roughly 120 validation repertoires, with approximately 95% of cluster scores above 0. It was suggested by the authors that the approach could potentially be generalized to other disease states and immunological phenotypes. Three of the identified cytomegalovirus-associated TCR beta chains were confirmed in vitro to be specific for cytomegalovirus antigens. Most TCR sequences were observed very rarely across donors, whereas some public TCRs were present in many individuals. A total of roughly 160 TCR beta chains were listed by the study as associated with cytomegalovirus. The validation cohort had no HLA typing available for a later analysis, so co-occurrence within that cohort was assessed over all 120 or so repertoires.

The donors belonged to the validation cohort of roughly 120 subjects, which was separate from the roughly 700-subject first cohort. Library creation used the immunoSEQ multiplex PCR assay. The paper's processing steps were these. A statistical classification framework was built for diagnosing cytomegalovirus status from the catalog of TCR beta chain sequences. Imported from immuneACCESS, the table was reduced by TCRdb to in-frame sequences with V and J called. These copies leave out some clones; in studies compared against another copy, an unresolved V gene accounts for under half, and the cause of the remainder is not known. V, J and clone size derive from that table, while D and trimming were established from the DNA sequence. The sample has a few hundred thousand clones on record, roughly 89% of them singletons. The ten top clones hold around 0.34% of the sample. For this chain, trimming is 3 bases at the V end and 2 bases at the J end, and the number of junction bases without a gene match is 8. The CDR3 goes from the cysteine to the phenylalanine over 16 residues. Here the CDR3 DNA is all that survives: 48 bases in frame from base 1. Per the germline V gene, LGHNT is the CDR1 and FRNRAP is the CDR2.

Material for sequencing was PBMCs. The sequence came from a woman between 18 and 29 years old in good health and CMV-seronegative. The receptor chain draws on TRBV12-5 and TRBJ2-3, with 7 bases in between that match TRBD1. The CDR3 here reads CASGFSTGNFTDTQYF. The DNA sequence reads TGTGCTAGTGGTTTTTCGACAGGGAATTTCACAGATACGCAGTATTTT.